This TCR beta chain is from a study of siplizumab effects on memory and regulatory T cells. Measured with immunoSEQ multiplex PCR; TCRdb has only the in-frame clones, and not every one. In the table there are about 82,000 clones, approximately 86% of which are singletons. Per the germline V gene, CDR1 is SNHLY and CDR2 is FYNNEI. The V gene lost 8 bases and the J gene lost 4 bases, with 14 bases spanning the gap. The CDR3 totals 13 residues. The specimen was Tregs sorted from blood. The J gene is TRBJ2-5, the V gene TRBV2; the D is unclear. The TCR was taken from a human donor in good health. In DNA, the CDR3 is TGTGCCAGCTGGGCCTCTGGTACAGAGACCCAGTACTTC. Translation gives CASWASGTETQYF.